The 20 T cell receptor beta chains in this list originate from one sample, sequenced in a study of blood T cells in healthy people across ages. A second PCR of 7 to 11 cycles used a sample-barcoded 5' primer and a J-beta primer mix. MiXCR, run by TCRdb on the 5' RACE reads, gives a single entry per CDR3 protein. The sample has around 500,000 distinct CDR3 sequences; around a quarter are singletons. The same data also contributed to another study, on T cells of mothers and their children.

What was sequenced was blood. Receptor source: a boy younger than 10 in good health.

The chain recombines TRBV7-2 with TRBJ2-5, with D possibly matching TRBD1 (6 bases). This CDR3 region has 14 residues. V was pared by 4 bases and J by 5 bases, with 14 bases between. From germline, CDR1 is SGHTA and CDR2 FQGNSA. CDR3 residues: CASSSLGQWETQYF. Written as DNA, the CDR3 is TGTGCCAGCAGCTCCCTTGGACAGTGGGAGACCCAGTACTTC. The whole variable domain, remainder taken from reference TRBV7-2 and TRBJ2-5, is GAGVSQSPSNKVTEKGKDVELRCDPISGHTALYWYRQSLGQGLEFLIYFQGNSAPDKSGLPSDRFSAERTGGSVSTLTIQRTQQEDSAVYLCASSSLGQWETQYFGPGTRLLVL.

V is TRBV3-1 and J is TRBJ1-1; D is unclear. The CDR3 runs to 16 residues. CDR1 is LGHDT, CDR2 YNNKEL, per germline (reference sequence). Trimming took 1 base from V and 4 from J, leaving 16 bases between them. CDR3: CASSQVWHSKATEAFF. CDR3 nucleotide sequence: TGTGCCAGCAGCCAAGTTTGGCACTCAAAGGCCACTGAAGCTTTCTTT.

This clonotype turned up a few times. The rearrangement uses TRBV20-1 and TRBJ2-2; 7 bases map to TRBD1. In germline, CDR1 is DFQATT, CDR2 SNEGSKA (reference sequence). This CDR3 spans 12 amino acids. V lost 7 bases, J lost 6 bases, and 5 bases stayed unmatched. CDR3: CSVTGVAGELFF. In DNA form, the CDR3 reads TGCAGTGTTACAGGGGTAGCCGGGGAGCTGTTTTTT.

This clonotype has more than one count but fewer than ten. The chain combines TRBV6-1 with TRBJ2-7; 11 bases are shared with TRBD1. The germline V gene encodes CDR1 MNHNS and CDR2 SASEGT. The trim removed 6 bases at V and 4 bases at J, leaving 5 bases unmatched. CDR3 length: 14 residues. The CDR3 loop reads CASRPDRGLYEQYF. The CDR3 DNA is TGTGCCAGCAGACCGGACAGGGGGCTTTACGAGCAGTACTTC.

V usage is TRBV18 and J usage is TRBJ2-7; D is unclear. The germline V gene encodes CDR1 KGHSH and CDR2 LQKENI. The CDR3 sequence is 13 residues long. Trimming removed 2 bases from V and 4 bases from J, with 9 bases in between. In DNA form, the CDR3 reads TGTGCCAGCTCACCATACAAGGGATACGAGCAGTACTTC. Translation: CASSPYKGYEQYF.

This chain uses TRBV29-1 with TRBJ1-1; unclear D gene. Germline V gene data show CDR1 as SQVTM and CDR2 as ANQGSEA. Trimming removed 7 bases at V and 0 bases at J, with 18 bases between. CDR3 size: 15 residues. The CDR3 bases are TGCAGCGACGACTTGGGGTCTCTGATGAACACTGAAGCTTTCTTT. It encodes CSDDLGSLMNTEAFF.

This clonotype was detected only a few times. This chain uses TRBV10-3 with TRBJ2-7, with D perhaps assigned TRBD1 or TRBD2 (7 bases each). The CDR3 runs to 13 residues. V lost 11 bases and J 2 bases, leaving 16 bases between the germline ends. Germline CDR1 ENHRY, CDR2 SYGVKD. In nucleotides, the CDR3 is TGTGCCGCCAAAAGCGGGACAGCCTACGAGCAGTACTTC. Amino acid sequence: CAAKSGTAYEQYF.

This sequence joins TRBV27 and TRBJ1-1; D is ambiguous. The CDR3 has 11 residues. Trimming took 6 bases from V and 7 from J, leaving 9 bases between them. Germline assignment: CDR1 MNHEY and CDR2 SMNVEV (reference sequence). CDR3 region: CASRGGLEAFF. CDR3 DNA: TGTGCCAGCAGGGGAGGTCTTGAAGCTTTCTTT.

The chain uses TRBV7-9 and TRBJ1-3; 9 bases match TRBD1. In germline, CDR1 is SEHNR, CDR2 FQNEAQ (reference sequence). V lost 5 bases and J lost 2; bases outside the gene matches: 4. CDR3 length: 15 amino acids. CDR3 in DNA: TGTGCCAGCAGCCGGGACAGGGTGGCTGGAAACACCATATATTTT. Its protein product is CASSRDRVAGNTIYF.

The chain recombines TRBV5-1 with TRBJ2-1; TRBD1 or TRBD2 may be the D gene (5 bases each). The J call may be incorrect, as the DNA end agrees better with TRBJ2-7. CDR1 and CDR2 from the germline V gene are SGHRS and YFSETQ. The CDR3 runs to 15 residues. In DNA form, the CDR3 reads TGCGCCAGCAGCCCCTCCACCCGGGGACCCTACGAGCAGTACTTC. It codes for CASSPSTRGPYEQYF.

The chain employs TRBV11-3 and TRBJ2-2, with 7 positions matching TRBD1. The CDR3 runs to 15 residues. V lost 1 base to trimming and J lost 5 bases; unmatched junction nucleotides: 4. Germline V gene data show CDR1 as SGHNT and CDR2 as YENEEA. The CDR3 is CASSLGGTVTGELFF. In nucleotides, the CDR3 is TGTGCCAGCAGCTTAGGGGGGACAGTGACCGGGGAGCTGTTTTTT.

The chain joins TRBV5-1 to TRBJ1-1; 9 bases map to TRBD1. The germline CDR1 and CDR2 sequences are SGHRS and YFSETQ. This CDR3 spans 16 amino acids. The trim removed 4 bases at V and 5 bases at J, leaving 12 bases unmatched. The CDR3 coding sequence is TGCGCCAGCAGCCGAGATACAGGGGGCGGGTGGACTGAAGCTTTCTTT. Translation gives CASSRDTGGGWTEAFF.

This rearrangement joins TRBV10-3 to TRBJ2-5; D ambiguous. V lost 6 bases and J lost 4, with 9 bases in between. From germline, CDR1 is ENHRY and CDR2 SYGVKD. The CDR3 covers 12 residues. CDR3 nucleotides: TGTGCCATCAGGGCAGAGACAGAGACCCAGTACTTC. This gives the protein CAIRAETETQYF.

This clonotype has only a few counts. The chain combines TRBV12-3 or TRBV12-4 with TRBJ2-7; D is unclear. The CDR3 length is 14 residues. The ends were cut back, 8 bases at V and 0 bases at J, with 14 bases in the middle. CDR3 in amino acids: CASSARTYSYEQYF. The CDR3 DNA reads TGTGCCAGCTCCGCAAGAACCTACTCCTACGAGCAGTACTTC.

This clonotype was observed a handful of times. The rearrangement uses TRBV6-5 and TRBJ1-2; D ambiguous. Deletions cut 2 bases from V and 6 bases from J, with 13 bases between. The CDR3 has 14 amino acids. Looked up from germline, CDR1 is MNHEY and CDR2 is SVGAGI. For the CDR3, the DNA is TGTGCCAGCAGTTACGATACTGGAAGCCATGGCTACACCTTC. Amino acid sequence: CASSYDTGSHGYTF.

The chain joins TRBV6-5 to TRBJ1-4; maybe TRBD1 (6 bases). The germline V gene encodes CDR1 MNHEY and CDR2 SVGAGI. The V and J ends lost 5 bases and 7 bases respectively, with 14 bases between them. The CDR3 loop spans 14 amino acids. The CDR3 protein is CASSPTGKGEKLFF. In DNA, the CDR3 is TGTGCCAGCAGTCCTACAGGGAAAGGTGAAAAACTGTTTTTT.

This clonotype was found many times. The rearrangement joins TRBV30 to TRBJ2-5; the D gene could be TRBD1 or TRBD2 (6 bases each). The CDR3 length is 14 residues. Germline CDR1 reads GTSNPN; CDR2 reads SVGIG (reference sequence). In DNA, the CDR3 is TGTGCTCTCCAACGGGGGCTAGCCGGAGAGACCCAGTACTTC. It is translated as CALQRGLAGETQYF.

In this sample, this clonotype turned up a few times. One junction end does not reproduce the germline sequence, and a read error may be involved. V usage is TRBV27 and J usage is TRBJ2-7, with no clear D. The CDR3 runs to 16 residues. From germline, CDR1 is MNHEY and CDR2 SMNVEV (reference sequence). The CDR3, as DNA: TGTGCCAGCAGCCTAGTGGGCAGGACCGGATCCTACGAGCAGTGCTTC. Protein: CASSLVGRTGSYEQCF.

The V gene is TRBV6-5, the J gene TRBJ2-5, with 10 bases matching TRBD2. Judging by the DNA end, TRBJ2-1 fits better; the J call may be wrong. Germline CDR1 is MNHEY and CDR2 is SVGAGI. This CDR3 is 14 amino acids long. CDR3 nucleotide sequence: TGTGCCAGCAGTTACTTAGGACTAGCGGATGAGCAGTTCTTC. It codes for CASSYLGLADEQFF.

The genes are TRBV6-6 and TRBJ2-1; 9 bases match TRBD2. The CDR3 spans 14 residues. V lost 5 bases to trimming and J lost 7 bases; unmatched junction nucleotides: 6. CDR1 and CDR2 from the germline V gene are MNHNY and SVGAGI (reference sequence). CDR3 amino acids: CASSRLAGGNEQFF. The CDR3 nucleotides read TGTGCCAGCAGTCGTCTGGCGGGGGGGAATGAGCAGTTCTTC.